Each of the 25 T cell receptor beta chains below was sequenced from the same sample in a study of blood T cell repertoires in COVID-19. Profiled with immunoSEQ multiplex PCR; TCRdb holds only in-frame clones, not every one. This table holds about 200,000 clones, 80% to 90% found once. Sequenced: peripheral blood. The source of these receptors is a man aged 55-75 years with acute or convalescent COVID-19.

In its sample, this clone was seen once. The rearrangement uses TRBV5-1 and TRBJ1-1; possibly TRBD1 for D (5 bases). CDR3 length: 15 amino acids. CDR1 SGHRS and CDR2 YFSETQ come from the germline V gene. V lost 0 bases and J lost 11, with 20 bases in between. DNA for the CDR3: TGCGCCAGCAGCTTGGTGTCGGCGGGGGTAGTGTGGGCTTTCTTT. Translation gives CASSLVSAGVVWAFF.

The V gene is TRBV29-1, the J gene TRBJ1-1; D perhaps matches TRBD1 (6 bases). This CDR3 is 11 amino acids long. CDR1 and CDR2 (germline): SQVTM, ANQGSEA. Trimming removed 6 bases at V and 6 bases at J, with 11 bases between. The CDR3 DNA reads TGCAGCGTCGGGACATGGGCTGAAGCTTTCTTT. Translation gives CSVGTWAEAFF.

The rearrangement joins TRBV29-1 to TRBJ1-6, with a weak D call TRBD1 (6 bases). The CDR3 length is 14 residues. Trimming took 7 bases from V and 9 from J, leaving 19 bases between them. Germline V gives CDR1 SQVTM, CDR2 ANQGSEA. The CDR3 DNA follows: TGCAGCGCTGGAGGTGGGGGCGGCGGTTCACCCCTCCACTTT. It is translated as CSAGGGGGGSPLHF.

The chain joins TRBV18 to TRBJ2-1; 13 bases map to TRBD2. The CDR3 consists of 18 residues. V trimming: 3 bases; J trimming: 5 bases; junction bases outside the gene matches: 10. Germline CDR1 KGHSH, CDR2 LQKENI. CDR3 DNA sequence: TGTGCCAGCTCACCGGGACTAGCGGGAACTGTTAGGAACAATGAGCAGTTCTTC. Amino acid sequence: CASSPGLAGTVRNNEQFF. Using reference TRBV18 and TRBJ2-1 for the parts outside the CDR3, the full variable domain is NAGVMQNPRHLVRRRGQEARLRCSPMKGHSHVYWYRQLPEEGLKFMVYLQKENIIDESGMPKERFSAEFPKEGPSILRIQQVVRGDSAAYFCASSPGLAGTVRNNEQFFGPGTRLTVL.

The chain couples TRBV27 to TRBJ1-2; 7 bases are a match to TRBD1. The trim removed 0 bases at V and 8 bases at J, leaving 6 bases unmatched. The CDR3 is 14 amino acids. The germline V gene has CDR1 MNHEY and CDR2 SMNVEV (reference sequence). The CDR3 protein is CASSLSRQGGGYTF. The CDR3 DNA follows: TGTGCCAGCAGTTTATCGAGGCAGGGGGGAGGCTACACCTTC.

This clone appeared a single time. The chain has TRBV6-1 and TRBJ2-7; 8 bases match TRBD1. The V segment lost 3 bases and the J segment 7 bases; nucleotides outside the gene matches: 8. The CDR3 has 14 amino acids. Germline assignment: CDR1 MNHNS and CDR2 SASEGT. CDR3 loop: CASSEGTGLGEQYF. The CDR3 coding sequence is TGTGCCAGCAGTGAGGGGACAGGCCTTGGAGAGCAGTACTTC.

V gene TRBV10-3 combines with J gene TRBJ1-4; TRBD1 agrees at 9 bases. The trim removed 2 bases at V and 5 bases at J, leaving 3 bases unmatched. This CDR3 region has 15 residues. CDR1 and CDR2 from the germline V gene are ENHRY and SYGVKD. As DNA, the CDR3 is TGTGCCATCAGTGAGCCCGGGACAGGGAATGAAAAACTGTTTTTT. It specifies CAISEPGTGNEKLFF.

V is TRBV2 and J is TRBJ2-1; 9 bases are shared with TRBD1. The CDR3 extends over 14 amino acids. Trimming removed 1 base from V and 6 bases from J; junction bases left unmatched: 1. Looked up from germline, CDR1 is SNHLY and CDR2 is FYNNEI. The CDR3 sequence is CASSEGTGANEQFF. CDR3 DNA sequence: TGTGCCAGCAGTGAAGGGACAGGGGCCAATGAGCAGTTCTTC.

V gene TRBV5-4 combines with J gene TRBJ1-2; D perhaps matches TRBD1 (5 bases). Trimming took 3 bases from V and 7 from J, leaving 13 bases between them. CDR1 is SGHNT, CDR2 YYREEE, per germline (reference sequence). This CDR3 contains 13 residues. CDR3 region: CASSSGGGGGYTF. CDR3 coding DNA: TGTGCCAGCAGCTCCGGGGGTGGGGGTGGCTACACCTTC.

The genes are TRBV3-1 (or the pseudogene TRBV3-2) and TRBJ1-2, with TRBD1 matching over 10 bases. The CDR3 has 15 amino acids. Germline V gives CDR1 LGHDT, CDR2 YNNKEL (reference sequence). V shed 4 bases and J 8 bases; nucleotides not matched to a gene: 10. As DNA, the CDR3 is TGTGCCAGCAGCCCCGGGACAGGGGTTGATATCGGCTACACCTTC. Protein product: CASSPGTGVDIGYTF.

V gene TRBV9 combines with J gene TRBJ2-4, with D possibly TRBD1 on 5 matching bases. The V gene's germline CDR1 is SGDLS and CDR2 YYNGEE. V gave up 4 bases and J gave up 3 bases, with 17 bases separating them. CDR3 size: 16 residues. CDR3 in DNA: TGTGCCAGCAGCAGAGGTGACAGCCCCGACAAAAACATTCAGTACTTC. This encodes CASSRGDSPDKNIQYF.

This chain connects TRBV9 to TRBJ2-2, with D perhaps matching TRBD2 (6 bases). The CDR3 is 15 residues long. The germline V gene encodes CDR1 SGDLS and CDR2 YYNGEE. Trimming removed 3 bases at V and 6 bases at J, with 15 bases between. CDR3: CASSARGAASGELFF. The DNA for the CDR3 is TGTGCCAGCAGCGCCCGCGGGGCAGCGTCCGGGGAGCTGTTTTTT.

This chain links TRBV6-2 or TRBV6-3 with TRBJ2-2; 8 nucleotides line up with TRBD2. Per the germline V gene, CDR1 is MNHEY and CDR2 is SVGEGT. Germline trimming cut 6 bases from V and 6 bases from J; bases unmatched to any gene: 15. The CDR3 spans 17 residues. In DNA form, the CDR3 reads TGTGCCAGCAGCAATATGGCCGGGACTAGAAGTCCCGGGGAGCTGTTTTTT. This codes for CASSNMAGTRSPGELFF.

The chain carries TRBV7-3 and TRBJ2-7; tentatively, D is TRBD2 (6 bases). Germline V gene lookup returns CDR1 SGHTA and CDR2 FQGTGA. V lost 6 bases, J lost 3 bases, and 18 bases lay in between. This CDR3 is 15 amino acids long. As DNA, the CDR3 is TGTGCCAGCAGGCGGACTAACGGTACTTACTACGAGCAGTACTTC. Its protein is CASRRTNGTYYEQYF.

This clone has a single count. This chain joins TRBV18 and TRBJ2-1, with 8 bases lining up with TRBD1. V lost 5 bases to trimming and J lost 7 bases; unmatched junction nucleotides: 10. This CDR3 is built from 15 residues. CDR1 and CDR2 from the germline V gene are KGHSH and LQKENI. CDR3 sequence (DNA): TGTGCCAGCTCATCGGGGACAGGTCTGGTGAATGAGCAGTTCTTC. It is translated as CASSSGTGLVNEQFF. Full variable domain (rest looked up from reference TRBV18 and TRBJ2-1): NAGVMQNPRHLVRRRGQEARLRCSPMKGHSHVYWYRQLPEEGLKFMVYLQKENIIDESGMPKERFSAEFPKEGPSILRIQQVVRGDSAAYFCASSSGTGLVNEQFFGPGTRLTVL.

The V gene is TRBV2, the J gene TRBJ2-3; 10 bases line up with TRBD2. This CDR3 spans 16 amino acids. V shed 5 bases, J shed 6 bases, and the junction held 11 bases outside the gene matches. Germline loops: CDR1 SNHLY, CDR2 FYNNEI. The CDR3 DNA follows: TGTGCCAGCAGTCCCGGGACTAGCGTTTTCTGGGATACGCAGTATTTT. Translated: CASSPGTSVFWDTQYF. The variable domain in full, with the rest retrieved from reference TRBV2 and TRBJ2-3, is EPEVTQTPSHQVTQMGQEVILRCVPISNHLYFYWYRQILGQKVEFLVSFYNNEISEKSEIFDDQFSVERPDGSNFTLKIRSTKLEDSAMYFCASSPGTSVFWDTQYFGPGTRLTVL.

The rearrangement joins TRBV7-3 to TRBJ2-2, with 10 bases matching TRBD2. The germline gives CDR1 SGHTA, CDR2 FQGTGA. The CDR3 runs 16 residues. The V gene end was trimmed by 3 bases and the J gene end by 5 bases; junction bases not matched to a gene: 6. The CDR3 sequence: CASSFIAGGGTGELFF. CDR3 in DNA: TGTGCCAGCAGCTTTATAGCGGGAGGAGGGACCGGGGAGCTGTTTTTT.

The chain couples TRBV7-3 to TRBJ2-2, with 8 bases aligning to TRBD1. Germline assignment: CDR1 SGHTA and CDR2 FQGTGA. The CDR3 has 14 residues. The V and J ends lost 3 bases and 4 bases, in that order; junction bases with no gene match: 1. Here the CDR3 reads CASSFQGATGELFF. In DNA, the CDR3 is TGTGCCAGCAGCTTCCAGGGGGCCACCGGGGAGCTGTTTTTT.

This clone was found a few times. This chain joins TRBV4-2 and TRBJ2-2, with 8 nucleotides matching TRBD1. The CDR3 is made up of 14 amino acids. Germline CDR1 and CDR2: LGHNA and YNFKEQ. V trimming: 4 bases; J trimming: 7 bases; junction bases outside the gene matches: 5. The CDR3 protein is CASSPQGANGELFF. For the CDR3, the DNA is TGTGCCAGCAGCCCCCAGGGGGCTAACGGGGAGCTGTTTTTT.

The V gene is TRBV29-1, the J gene TRBJ2-1; 9 bases match TRBD1. From germline, CDR1 is SQVTM and CDR2 ANQGSEA. The J segment lost 6 bases and the V segment lost 6 bases, leaving 9 bases of the junction unmatched. The CDR3 spans 14 residues. This CDR3 is CSVSTGQGTNEQFF. In DNA form, the CDR3 reads TGCAGCGTCTCCACGGGACAGGGAACCAATGAGCAGTTCTTC.

The J gene is TRBJ1-2, the V gene TRBV7-9, with unresolved D. CDR3 length equals 14 residues. The V end lost 1 base, the J end lost 5 bases, and 11 bases lay between the germline ends. Germline V CDR1 and CDR2: SEHNR, FQNEAQ (reference sequence). For the CDR3, the DNA is TGTGCCAGCAGCTTAGAACTACAAACATATGGCTACACCTTC. This sequence encodes CASSLELQTYGYTF.

The chain links TRBV4-3 to TRBJ1-5; 9 bases are shared with TRBD1. CDR3 length: 15 residues. With V trimmed by 3 bases and J by 7 bases, 7 bases remained unmatched. Germline lookup yields CDR1 LGHNA and CDR2 YSLEER. Written as DNA, the CDR3 is TGCGCCAGCAGCCAGAGGACAGGGGCAGACCAGCCCCAGCATTTT. This gives the protein CASSQRTGADQPQHF.

This rearrangement joins TRBV6-2 or TRBV6-3 to TRBJ2-3; TRBD2 aligns across 13 bases. This CDR3 is 18 amino acids long. V shed 0 bases, J shed 2 bases, and the junction held 5 bases outside the gene matches. Germline loops: CDR1 MNHEY, CDR2 SVGEGT. The CDR3 here is CASSYSRTSGSVTDTQYF. In nucleotides, the CDR3 is TGTGCCAGCAGTTACTCGAGGACTAGCGGGAGTGTCACAGATACGCAGTATTTT.

This clone was detected once. DNA for the CDR3: TGTGCCAGCAGTTCCCAACAGGGAGTCACTGAAGCTTTCTTT. Its translation: CASSSQQGVTEAFF. The chain combines TRBV28 with TRBJ1-1; perhaps TRBD1 as D (6 bases). The CDR3 has 14 residues. Between the trimmed V and J ends, which lost 4 bases and 4 bases, there was a span of 13 bases. In germline, CDR1 is MDHEN, CDR2 SYDVKM.

The gene calls are TRBV4-2 and TRBJ2-2, with 10 nucleotides matching TRBD1. Per the germline V gene, CDR1 is LGHNA and CDR2 is YNFKEQ. Unmatched junction bases numbered 9, after V lost 8 bases and J lost 3 bases. CDR3 length: 16 residues. The chain's CDR3 is CASLLSGQGDTGELFF. Written as DNA, the CDR3 is TGTGCCAGCCTACTTTCCGGACAGGGGGACACCGGGGAGCTGTTTTTT.